These 14 T cell receptor beta chains were sequenced from one sample in a study of technical replicates of blood from several donors. Some clones are missing from TCRdb's copy, which holds only in-frame ones; the method was immunoSEQ multiplex PCR. The table lists 80,000 or so clones, roughly four fifths of them singletons. Sequences were obtained from PBMCs. These receptors all come from a human donor in good health. Some clones in this sample may be carry-over from other donors' samples.

This chain uses TRBV5-5 with TRBJ2-1; 7 nucleotides align to TRBD2. CDR1 is SGHKS, CDR2 YYEKEE, per germline (reference sequence). The CDR3 is 15 amino acids. Trimming at V came to 3 bases and at J to 7 bases, leaving 10 bases not matched to a gene. For the CDR3, the DNA is TGTGCCAGCAGCTCGTCTGGCGGGAGTTCAAATGAGCAGTTCTTC. Translating gives CASSSSGGSSNEQFF.

The chain recombines TRBV29-1 with TRBJ2-4; possible D gene TRBD1, 5 bases. Germline V gene lookup returns CDR1 SQVTM and CDR2 ANQGSEA. V was clipped by 1 base and J by 0 bases, with 10 bases between them. This CDR3 is built from 15 residues. The CDR3, as DNA: TGCAGCGTTGAAGTCAGGGCTCTAGCCAAAAACATTCAGTACTTC. Translation: CSVEVRALAKNIQYF.

The chain is built from TRBV6-1 and TRBJ1-1, with a possible D match to TRBD1 (5 bases). CDR3 length equals 12 residues. Trimming took off 6 bases at V and 10 bases at J, with 15 bases between the two ends. Germline CDR1 and CDR2: MNHNS and SASEGT. The CDR3 reads CASRLKTGGAFF. The DNA of the CDR3 is TGTGCCAGCAGACTCAAGACGGGGGGAGCTTTCTTT.

The V and J genes are TRBV7-8 and TRBJ1-2; the match to TRBD1 covers 8 bases. J was trimmed by 5 bases and V by 0 bases; bases with no gene match: 5. The CDR3 loop spans 15 amino acids. From germline, CDR1 is SGHVS and CDR2 FQNEAQ. CDR3 residues: CASSLAAGTGYGYTF. CDR3 bases: TGTGCCAGCAGCTTAGCGGCCGGGACAGGATATGGCTACACCTTC. Looking up the rest from reference TRBV7-8 and TRBJ1-2 gives the full variable domain: GAGVSQSPRYKVAKRGQDVALRCDPISGHVSLFWYQQALGQGPEFLTYFQNEAQLDKSGLPSDRFFAERPEGSVSTLKIQRTQQEDSAVYLCASSLAAGTGYGYTFGSGTRLTVV.

V usage is TRBV5-3 and J usage is TRBJ2-7; 9 bases match TRBD1. TRBV5-3 falls under the ORF class, with uncertain function. V was pared by 7 bases and J by 2 bases, with 4 bases of the junction left unmatched. The CDR3 loop spans 13 amino acids. The CDR3 bases are TGTGCCAGACTTACAGGGGGCCCCTACGAGCAGTACTTC. Its protein product is CARLTGGPYEQYF.

This clone was recorded a few times. The chain joins TRBV4-1 to TRBJ1-1, with D unresolved. V was cut by 1 base and J by 1 base, with 13 bases left in between. The CDR3 runs 16 residues. Germline CDR1 reads MGHRA; CDR2 reads YSYEKL. The CDR3 region has the DNA TGCGCCAGCAGCCAAGCGTTAGTCCGTGCGAACACTGAAGCTTTCTTT. This codes for CASSQALVRANTEAFF.

V gene TRBV4-3 combines with J gene TRBJ1-6, with 7 nucleotides matching TRBD1. CDR3 size: 15 residues. With 1 base clipped from V and 13 bases from J, the junction kept 10 bases outside the gene matches. The V gene's germline CDR1 is LGHNA and CDR2 YSLEER. CDR3 nucleotide sequence: TGCGCCAGCAGCCAAGTGGCGACAGGGCAAAATCCCCTCCACTTT. Its protein is CASSQVATGQNPLHF.

The V gene is TRBV7-9, the J gene TRBJ2-7; 10 nucleotides agree with TRBD2. After removal of 2 bases from V and 5 bases from J, the junction contained 9 bases not matched to a gene. The germline CDR1 and CDR2 sequences are SEHNR and FQNEAQ (reference sequence). This CDR3 contains 16 residues. CDR3 sequence: CASSLRLAGVRDEQYF. DNA of the CDR3: TGTGCCAGCAGCTTACGTCTAGCGGGAGTAAGGGACGAGCAGTACTTC.

V usage is TRBV7-2 and J usage is TRBJ1-4; 7 bases fit TRBD1. V lost 4 bases and J lost 8; bases outside the gene matches: 13. Germline CDR1 reads SGHTA; CDR2 reads FQGNSA. This CDR3 region has 16 residues. In DNA, the CDR3 is TGTGCCAGCAGCTCCGCCGGTAACAGGGGAGGAGAAAAACTGTTTTTT. Amino acid sequence: CASSSAGNRGGEKLFF. Drawing the rest from reference TRBV7-2 and TRBJ1-4, the complete variable domain is GAGVSQSPSNKVTEKGKDVELRCDPISGHTALYWYRQSLGQGLEFLIYFQGNSAPDKSGLPSDRFSAERTGGSVSTLTIQRTQQEDSAVYLCASSSAGNRGGEKLFFGSGTQLSVL.

J is TRBJ2-5 and V is TRBV11-2; 10 bases line up with TRBD1. Near its end, the DNA agrees better with TRBJ2-7, so the J call may be wrong. Per germline, CDR1 SGHAT and CDR2 FQNNGV. The CDR3 spans 14 residues. CDR3 sequence (DNA): TGTGCCAGCAGCTTAGGTGGGACAGGGGACGAGCAGTACTTC. Protein product: CASSLGGTGDEQYF.

The chain recombines TRBV27 with TRBJ2-5; 12 bases fit TRBD2. V was pared by 0 bases and J by 9 bases, with 8 bases of the junction left unmatched. The CDR3 contains 16 residues. The germline gives CDR1 MNHEY, CDR2 SMNVEV (reference sequence). The CDR3 region has the DNA TGTGCCAGCAGTTTATCGCCGGGACTAGCGGGTGCGGCCCAGTACTTC. Its translation is CASSLSPGLAGAAQYF.

The genes are TRBV7-5 and TRBJ1-2. TRBV7-5 has pseudogene status. The CDR3 consists of 14 residues. CDR3 protein: CVRSLLRGYYGYTF. CDR3 in DNA: TGTGTCAGAAGCCTACTTCGGGGGTACTATGGCTACACCTTC.

The chain links TRBV25-1 to TRBJ1-4; possible D gene TRBD1, 5 bases. The CDR3 sequence is 13 residues long. Deletions cut 6 bases from V and 8 bases from J, with 13 bases between. The germline gives CDR1 MGHDK, CDR2 SYGVNS. DNA for the CDR3: TGTGCCAGCAGAGACCGCGGGGGAGAAAAACTGTTTTTT. Translating it yields CASRDRGGEKLFF.

The chain joins TRBV25-1 to TRBJ2-1, with TRBD1 matching over 7 bases. Germline V gives CDR1 MGHDK, CDR2 SYGVNS. This CDR3 has 15 amino acids. Trimming at V came to 3 bases and at J to 9 bases, leaving 11 bases not matched to a gene. This CDR3 reads CASSDQYRDSGEQFF. The CDR3 DNA reads as TGTGCCAGCAGTGACCAGTACCGGGACAGTGGTGAGCAGTTCTTC.